These 22 T cell receptor beta chains originate from one sample sequenced in a study of CD8 T cells in Susac syndrome. Random hexamers were used to reverse transcribe roughly 0.45 to 1 ug of RNA. TCRdb itself ran the immunoSEQ multiplex PCR reads through MiXCR, one entry per CDR3 protein. Of approximately 180,000 distinct CDR3 sequences detected, approximately 94% appear once; the ten largest clones hold approximately 0.088%. The material sequenced was CD4+ T cells from PBMCs. The receptor source for this set is a human donor with multiple sclerosis.

This chain joins TRBV7-9 and TRBJ1-1; D possibly corresponds to TRBD1 (5 bases). The CDR3 spans 12 residues. Trimming left V 7 bases short and J 3 bases short, with 9 bases between. CDR1 SEHNR and CDR2 FQNEAQ come from the germline V gene (reference sequence). The CDR3 here is CASKGLDTEAFF. As DNA, the CDR3 is TGTGCCAGCAAGGGGTTGGACACTGAAGCTTTCTTT.

V usage is TRBV30 and J usage is TRBJ2-2; a weak D match, TRBD2 (5 bases). The germline CDR1 and CDR2 sequences are GTSNPN and SVGIG (reference sequence). This CDR3 has 19 residues. Trimming cost V 0 bases and J 0 bases, with 20 bases left between them. The CDR3 DNA reads as TGTGCCTGGAGTGTAGGCGGGCCGCTACTCCTCCCGAACACCGGGGAGCTGTTTTTT. Translated: CAWSVGGPLLLPNTGELFF.

V usage is TRBV29-1 and J usage is TRBJ2-7; D perhaps matches TRBD1 (8 bases). The CDR3 has 13 amino acids. Germline CDR1 SQVTM, CDR2 ANQGSEA. Trimming shortened V by 7 bases and J by 6 bases, and 19 bases separated the two germline ends. This CDR3 reads CSGRQGRDSEQYF. CDR3 in DNA: TGCAGCGGCCGACAGGGGAGGGACTCCGAGCAGTACTTC.

The rearrangement joins TRBV6-5 to TRBJ2-2, with D possibly matching TRBD2 (5 bases). V was pared by 5 bases and J by 3 bases, with 13 bases between. CDR1 is MNHEY and CDR2 is SVGAGI in the germline V gene. This CDR3 contains 15 residues. CDR3 sequence: CASSAPGWDTGELFF. The CDR3 DNA reads TGTGCCAGCAGTGCCCCGGGGTGGGACACCGGGGAGCTGTTTTTT.

The V gene is TRBV2, the J gene TRBJ1-2; D remains ambiguous. CDR3 length: 15 amino acids. CDR1 is SNHLY, CDR2 FYNNEI, per germline. Trimming left V 7 bases short and J 4 bases short, with 19 bases between. The CDR3, as DNA: TGTGCCAGCACCGAAGGTGGTACCGGGCTCTATGGCTACACCTTC. The encoded protein is CASTEGGTGLYGYTF.

In DNA, the CDR3 is TGTGCCAGCAGCCCCGACAGGAGGAACACTGAAGCTTTCTTT. It encodes CASSPDRRNTEAFF. The rearrangement links TRBV7-9 to TRBJ1-1; D is possibly TRBD1 (6 bases). The CDR3 is 14 residues long. CDR1 and CDR2 (germline): SEHNR, FQNEAQ (reference sequence). Between the trimmed V and J ends, which lost 5 bases and 1 base, there was a span of 11 bases. The complete variable domain, with remaining parts taken from reference TRBV7-9 and TRBJ1-1, reads DTGVSQNPRHKITKRGQNVTFRCDPISEHNRLYWYRQTLGQGPEFLTYFQNEAQLEKSRLLSDRFSAERPKGSFSTLEIQRTEQGDSAMYLCASSPDRRNTEAFFGQGTRLTVV.

This chain joins TRBV5-6 and TRBJ2-7; D call uncertain. This CDR3 has 15 amino acids. Trimming removed 4 bases from V and 3 bases from J, with 17 bases in between. Per germline, CDR1 SGHDT and CDR2 YYEEEE. CDR3 sequence reads: CASSPGVGLSYEQYF. The CDR3 bases are TGTGCCAGCAGCCCCGGAGTGGGTCTTAGCTACGAGCAGTACTTC.

This rearrangement joins TRBV24-1 to TRBJ2-1; D might be TRBD2 (7 bases). The CDR3 has 19 amino acids. CDR1 is KGHDR and CDR2 is SFDVKD in the germline V gene. The V gene lost 4 bases and the J gene lost 3 bases, with 24 bases spanning the gap. The CDR3 reads CATSDTSITGRVIYNEQFF. In DNA, the CDR3 is TGTGCCACCAGTGACACCTCGATAACAGGGAGGGTAATCTACAATGAGCAGTTCTTC.

This chain links TRBV28 with TRBJ1-1; D is perhaps TRBD1 (5 bases). V was cut by 2 bases and J by 2 bases, with 21 bases left in between. Germline CDR1 and CDR2: MDHEN and SYDVKM. The length of the CDR3 is 18 residues. Written as DNA, the CDR3 is TGTGCCAGCAGTTTAATAAGTGGGGCAGGACAATCCAACACTGAAGCTTTCTTT. Translating gives CASSLISGAGQSNTEAFF.

The V and J genes are TRBV5-1 and TRBJ1-1, with D maybe TRBD1 (5 bases). Germline lookup yields CDR1 SGHRS and CDR2 YFSETQ. The CDR3 has 13 residues. Between the trimmed V and J ends, which lost 6 bases and 4 bases, there was a span of 13 bases. The chain's CDR3 is CASTLQESTEAFF. CDR3 nucleotide sequence: TGCGCCAGCACCTTACAGGAGAGCACTGAAGCTTTCTTT.

This chain joins TRBV21-1 and TRBJ2-6; the table assigns TRBD1, which was not confirmed against the DNA. TRBV21-1 is a recognized pseudogene. CDR3 size: 19 residues. The DNA for the CDR3 is TGTGCCAGCAGCCCGAGAGGAAATGAAGGGGCCTCTGGGGCCAACGTCCTGACTTTC. The encoded protein is CASSPRGNEGASGANVLTF.

The V gene is TRBV5-4, the J gene TRBJ2-3; maybe TRBD2 (5 bases). The germline V and J ends were trimmed by 4 bases and 4 bases, with 10 bases remaining between them. This CDR3 has 13 residues. Germline V gives CDR1 SGHNT, CDR2 YYREEE (reference sequence). Written as DNA, the CDR3 is TGTGCCAGCAGCCCCTCTAGCCCAGATACGCAGTATTTT. It encodes CASSPSSPDTQYF. The entire variable domain, with the rest obtained from reference TRBV5-4 and TRBJ2-3, is as follows: ETGVTQSPTHLIKTRGQQVTLRCSSQSGHNTVSWYQQALGQGPQFIFQYYREEENGRGNFPPRFSGLQFPNYSSELNVNALELDDSALYLCASSPSSPDTQYFGPGTRLTVL.

CDR3 nucleotides: TGCGCCAGCAGCCAAGATCGGGGACGTTCGAACACCGGGGAGCTGTTTTTT. Amino acid sequence: CASSQDRGRSNTGELFF. The V call is TRBV4-1, the J call TRBJ2-2; the D gene could be TRBD1 or TRBD2 (5 bases each). V lost 0 bases, J lost 0 bases, and 11 bases lay in between. The germline V gene has CDR1 MGHRA and CDR2 YSYEKL. The CDR3 sequence is 17 residues long.

The chain links TRBV7-2 to TRBJ2-5; TRBD1 matches 10 bases. The CDR3 has 16 amino acids. Germline CDR1 and CDR2: SGHTA and FQGNSA. Losses at the gene ends were 5 bases for V and 5 bases for J; bases not matched to a gene: 11. DNA for the CDR3: TGTGCCAGCAGCCACATCGACAGGGGGCAGGTGGAGACCCAGTACTTC. It codes for CASSHIDRGQVETQYF. The whole variable domain, filled in from reference TRBV7-2 and TRBJ2-5, reads GAGVSQSPSNKVTEKGKDVELRCDPISGHTALYWYRQSLGQGLEFLIYFQGNSAPDKSGLPSDRFSAERTGGSVSTLTIQRTQQEDSAVYLCASSHIDRGQVETQYFGPGTRLLVL.

The rearrangement joins TRBV20-1 to TRBJ2-1; 10 nucleotides agree with TRBD1. Per germline, CDR1 DFQATT and CDR2 SNEGSKA (reference sequence). The CDR3 has 13 amino acids. V shed 3 bases and J 11 bases; nucleotides not matched to a gene: 7. The CDR3 loop reads CSARAGTGVKQFF. CDR3 sequence (DNA): TGCAGTGCTAGGGCCGGGACAGGGGTAAAGCAGTTCTTC.

This clonotype was observed once. The chain employs TRBV12-3 or TRBV12-4 and TRBJ2-3, with D tentatively TRBD2 (6 bases). This CDR3 is built from 13 residues. Trimming removed 4 bases from V and 8 bases from J, with 13 bases in between. Written as DNA, the CDR3 is TGTGCCAGCAGTTCCTCCCCCGGGGGTACGCAGTATTTT. Translating it yields CASSSSPGGTQYF.

V is TRBV6-6 and J is TRBJ1-5; D is uncertain. CDR1 and CDR2 (germline): MNHNY, SVGAGI (reference sequence). The CDR3 runs 13 residues. The V and J ends lost 7 bases and 0 bases respectively, with 7 bases between them. The CDR3 is CASTDSSNQPQHF. CDR3 in DNA: TGTGCCAGCACCGATTCTAGCAATCAGCCCCAGCATTTT.

A few counts support this clonotype. The chain joins TRBV5-1 to TRBJ2-5, with a weak D call TRBD2 (6 bases). This CDR3 is 14 amino acids long. Trimming stripped 0 bases from V and 5 bases from J, with 11 bases between. Germline values: CDR1 SGHRS, CDR2 YFSETQ. The DNA of the CDR3 is TGCGCCAGCAGCTTGGTGATTGCGGGGGAGACCCAGTACTTC. Translation gives CASSLVIAGETQYF. The whole variable domain, remainder taken from reference TRBV5-1 and TRBJ2-5, is KAGVTQTPRYLIKTRGQQVTLSCSPISGHRSVSWYQQTPGQGLQFLFEYFSETQRNKGNFPGRFSGRQFSNSRSEMNVSTLELGDSALYLCASSLVIAGETQYFGPGTRLLVL.

This sequence joins TRBV9 and TRBJ2-1; 9 bases match TRBD2. CDR1 SGDLS and CDR2 YYNGEE come from the germline V gene. There are 15 residues in the CDR3. Germline trimming cut 4 bases from V and 2 bases from J; bases unmatched to any gene: 4. The CDR3 DNA follows: TGTGCCAGCAGCCTCAGCGGGGGGACCTACAATGAGCAGTTCTTC. Its protein is CASSLSGGTYNEQFF.

This clonotype has just one count. This sequence joins TRBV27 and TRBJ1-2, with TRBD1 matching over 7 bases. The V segment lost 5 bases and the J segment 7 bases; nucleotides outside the gene matches: 13. The germline CDR1 and CDR2 sequences are MNHEY and SMNVEV (reference sequence). The CDR3 contains 15 residues. The CDR3 sequence: CASSVNRGRQGGYTF. The CDR3 DNA is TGTGCCAGCAGTGTAAACAGGGGACGGCAAGGTGGCTACACCTTC.

The V and J genes are TRBV6-2 or TRBV6-3 and TRBJ1-1; D ambiguous. The V end was cut by 5 bases, the J end by 2 bases, with 9 bases between. The germline V gene encodes CDR1 MNHEY and CDR2 SVGEGT. The CDR3 is 13 amino acids. The CDR3: CASSKTVNTEAFF. For the CDR3, the DNA is TGTGCCAGCAGTAAAACAGTTAACACTGAAGCTTTCTTT.

The chain uses TRBV20-1 and TRBJ2-3; 11 bases map to TRBD2. Germline loops: CDR1 DFQATT, CDR2 SNEGSKA (reference sequence). Trimming at V came to 5 bases and at J to 2 bases, leaving 6 bases not matched to a gene. The CDR3 totals 15 residues. The CDR3 loop is CSAAILAGDTDTQYF. For the CDR3, the DNA is TGCAGTGCTGCAATACTAGCGGGAGACACAGATACGCAGTATTTT.